These T cell receptor beta chains were read from a single sample in a study of T cell responses to AZD1222 COVID-19 vaccine. The protocol was immunoSEQ multiplex PCR, while the TCRdb copy is restricted to in-frame clones and leaves out a portion. The sample records approximately 190,000 clones, 80% to 95% being singletons. The source material was peripheral blood, sampled on day 0 of AZD1222 vaccination. The source of these receptors is an adult in good health. CDR3s include the opening cysteine and the closing phenylalanine or tryptophan. D genes are given only for firm matches. Clone size is stated in some rows and not others, as once, few, many or a class when expanded.

J,size,D,V,DNA,CDR3
TRBJ1-5,.,.,TRBV19,.,CASTSGPRSYNQPQHF
TRBJ1-5,.,TRBD1,TRBV28,TGTGCCAGCAGTTTATGGAAAACTCCGGGACAGGGATATCAGCCCCAGCATTTT,CASSLWKTPGQGYQPQHF
TRBJ1-3,.,TRBD1,TRBV15,TGTGCCACCAGCAGAGAGGGCAGGGGGCGAGTCACCATATATTTT,CATSREGRGRVTIYF
TRBJ1-2,.,.,TRBV2,TGTGCCAGCGGGGTGGAGGGCGGCTATGGCTACACCTTC,CASGVEGGYGYTF
TRBJ2-1,.,.,TRBV5-1,TGCGCCAGCAGTGAGATGATGGCGGGGGCTAGCTCCTACAATGAGCAGTTCTTC,CASSEMMAGASSYNEQFF
TRBJ2-6,.,.,TRBV5-1,TGCGCCAGCAGCTCGTCCGGTTCTGGGGCCAACGTCCTGACTTTC,CASSSSGSGANVLTF
TRBJ2-1,.,TRBD1,TRBV5-1,TGCGCCAGCAGCTTGGAGCCGGGACAGGGGCTCGGTGAGCAGTTCTTC,CASSLEPGQGLGEQFF
TRBJ1-3,once,TRBD1,TRBV2,TGTGCCAGCAGATCAGGGGGCGCCACAAACACCATATATTTT,CASRSGGATNTIYF
TRBJ1-4,.,.,TRBV7-2,TGTGCCAGCAGCTTAAATGAAAAACTGTTTTTT,CASSLNEKLFF
TRBJ2-7,.,.,TRBV6-6,TGTGCCAGCAGTTACTCAGGGACCTACGAGCAGTACTTC,CASSYSGTYEQYF
TRBJ1-6,.,TRBD1,TRBV2,TGTGCCAGCAGTGAAGGGACAGGGGGGTTTTCACCCCTCCACTTT,CASSEGTGGFSPLHF
TRBJ2-3,.,.,TRBV5-1,TGCGCCAGCAGCTCGAGCCAGGACAGGCAGTATTTT,CASSSSQDRQYF
TRBJ1-1,once,.,TRBV30,TGTGCCTGGAGCCTGGAACAGGTGTCTGGCACTGAAGCTTTCTTT,CAWSLEQVSGTEAFF
TRBJ1-3,.,.,TRBV12-3/TRBV12-4,TGTGCCAGCAGTCCGGACAGCGGAAACACCATATATTTT,CASSPDSGNTIYF
TRBJ1-3,.,TRBD1,TRBV5-1,TGCGCCAGCAGCTTCAAGGAACAGGGGATAGGAAACACCATATATTTT,CASSFKEQGIGNTIYF
TRBJ1-2,once,.,TRBV19,TGTGCCAGTAGTATCGCAGGGAGTGGCTACACCTTC,CASSIAGSGYTF
TRBJ1-2,.,TRBD1,TRBV5-5,TGTGCCAGCAGCACTTCTCCGGGACAGGGAACCAGCTACACCTTC,CASSTSPGQGTSYTF
TRBJ1-1,.,.,TRBV28,TGTGCCAGCAGGTCATGGGGTAGGGGGAACACTGAAGCTTTCTTT,CASRSWGRGNTEAFF
TRBJ2-3,.,.,TRBV5-6,TGTGCCAGCAGCTTGGCGTCAGTGAAAGCAGATACGCAGTATTTT,CASSLASVKADTQYF
TRBJ1-3,.,.,TRBV6-5,TGTGCCAGCAGTTACTCTGGGGACCTCTCTGGAAACACCATATATTTT,CASSYSGDLSGNTIYF
TRBJ1-1,.,.,TRBV6-2/TRBV6-3,TGTGCCAGCAGTTACTCCGGGGGTGAAGCTTTCTTT,CASSYSGGEAFF
TRBJ2-7,.,TRBD2,TRBV19,TGTGCCAGTAGTCCCGGACTAGCGGGGGGTAAGACCTACGAGCAGTACTTC,CASSPGLAGGKTYEQYF
TRBJ1-5,.,TRBD1,TRBV6-5,TGTGCCGGCTCGAGTGGACAGGGAAAGCAGCCCCAGCATTTT,CAGSSGQGKQPQHF
TRBJ2-6,.,.,TRBV5-4,TGTGCCAGCAGCCCCGTTAGCTCTGGGGCCAACGTCCTGACTTTC,CASSPVSSGANVLTF
TRBJ1-2,.,.,TRBV25-1,TGTGCCAGCAGTGAAAGGGTCCTGGCTGGCTACACCTTC,CASSERVLAGYTF
TRBJ1-1,.,TRBD1,TRBV6-6,TGTGCCAGCAGTTGGGGTTCCAGGGGGGGGAACACTGAAGCTTTCTTT,CASSWGSRGGNTEAFF
TRBJ1-1,.,.,TRBV10-3,TGTGCCATCAGTGAGTCGTCGGTGAACACTGAAGCTTTCTTT,CAISESSVNTEAFF
TRBJ1-5,.,.,TRBV6-5,TGTGCCAGCACGGCGGGGGGGACCAACAATCAGCCCCAGCATTTT,CASTAGGTNNQPQHF
TRBJ1-1,.,.,TRBV19,TGTGCCAGTAGTATGCCGGTACAGGGAACCACTGAAGCTTTCTTT,CASSMPVQGTTEAFF
TRBJ1-2,.,.,TRBV7-2,TGTGCCAGCAGCCTTAGGACAGCAGCCACCTTC,CASSLRTAATF
TRBJ1-5,.,.,TRBV4-1,TGCGCCAGCAGCCCACTAAGCGGCGGATTCAATCAGCCCCAGCATTTT,CASSPLSGGFNQPQHF
TRBJ2-1,.,TRBD2,TRBV6-2/TRBV6-3,TGTGCCAGCAGCCCTACAGCCACTAGCGGGGTTTCTAATGAGCAGTTCTTC,CASSPTATSGVSNEQFF
TRBJ2-2,.,.,TRBV7-2,TGTGCCAGCAGCGGACAATTCATGAACACCGGGGAGCTGTTTTTT,CASSGQFMNTGELFF
TRBJ1-3,.,.,TRBV5-5,TGTGCCAGCAGCTTGCTTGAAGTCAACTCTGGAAACACCATATATTTT,CASSLLEVNSGNTIYF
TRBJ1-5,.,TRBD1,TRBV5-1,TGCGCCAGCAGCTTTGACGGACAGGGGAGCAATCAGCCCCAGCATTTT,CASSFDGQGSNQPQHF
TRBJ1-6,.,.,TRBV28,TGTGCCAGCATGGGCAACTATAATTCACCCCTCCACTTT,CASMGNYNSPLHF
TRBJ1-5,.,TRBD1,TRBV4-1,TGCGCCAGCAGCCCTAGACAGGGCCTTAGCAATCAGCCCCAGCATTTT,CASSPRQGLSNQPQHF
TRBJ1-2,.,.,TRBV9,TGTGCCAGCAGCAATACAGGGATCTATGGCTACACCTTC,CASSNTGIYGYTF
TRBJ1-1,.,.,TRBV7-9,TGTGCCAGCAGCAGGACGGGCACTGAAGCTTTCTTT,CASSRTGTEAFF
TRBJ1-6,.,.,TRBV28,TGTGCCAGCAGTTTAGAGGCAGGGTTCATTTCACCCCTCCACTTT,CASSLEAGFISPLHF
TRBJ2-7,.,.,TRBV4-2,TGTGCCAGCAGCCAAGGTCGCGGTAACTCCTACGAGCAGTACTTC,CASSQGRGNSYEQYF
TRBJ1-4,.,.,TRBV19,TGTGCCAGTAGTAGGGGTTGGCAGACAACTAATGAAAAACTGTTTTTT,CASSRGWQTTNEKLFF
TRBJ2-1,.,.,TRBV5-1,TGCGCCTGCCGGCTGGATCGCAATGAGCAGTTCTTC,CACRLDRNEQFF
TRBJ1-2,.,.,TRBV7-2,TGTGCCAGCAGCCCTTTCATGCTTGGCCGGGGCTACACCTTC,CASSPFMLGRGYTF
TRBJ1-1,.,.,TRBV12-5,TGTGCTAGTGGCCTAGGGGACCCTTTCTTT,CASGLGDPFF
TRBJ1-1,.,TRBD1,TRBV3-1/TRBV3-2,TGTGCCAGCAGCCAGGGACAGTCGAACACTGAAGCTTTCTTT,CASSQGQSNTEAFF
TRBJ2-2,.,.,TRBV4-2,TGTGCCAGCAGCCAAGAGCGGGGGAACACCGGGGAGCTGTTTTTT,CASSQERGNTGELFF
TRBJ2-3,.,TRBD1,TRBV7-9,TGTGCCAGCAGCCCCAAGAACAGGGGACGGAAAGATACGCAGTATTTT,CASSPKNRGRKDTQYF
TRBJ1-3,once,.,TRBV5-4,TGTGCCAGCAGCGCAACAGGGAACACCATATATTTT,CASSATGNTIYF
TRBJ2-2,.,TRBD1,TRBV7-2,TGTGCCAGCAGCTTAGGAGCAACCAGGGGGCTCGGGGAGCTGTTTTTT,CASSLGATRGLGELFF
TRBJ2-7,once,.,TRBV9,TGTGCCAGCAGCCTCCAGGGGTACTCCTACGAGCAGTACTTC,CASSLQGYSYEQYF
TRBJ2-7,.,TRBD1,TRBV7-9,TGTGCCAGCAGCTCGGACAGGGTCTACGAGCAGTACTTC,CASSSDRVYEQYF
TRBJ2-5,.,.,TRBV7-9,TGTGCCAGCAGCTTAGAGGGGTCGGCGAAGACCCAGTACTTC,CASSLEGSAKTQYF
TRBJ1-2,.,.,TRBV25-1,TGTGCCAGCAGAGGGCAGTACTATGGCTACACCTTC,CASRGQYYGYTF
TRBJ2-3,.,.,TRBV10-3,TGTGCCATCAGTGATACGAACCAGAGCCCAGATACGCAGTATTTT,CAISDTNQSPDTQYF